This T cell receptor (beta chain) emerged from a study of blood T cell repertoires in COVID-19. Only in-frame clones appear in the TCRdb table, and some are missing; sequencing was by immunoSEQ multiplex PCR. The sample records 190,000 or so clones, about 85% being singletons. The sequenced sample was peripheral blood. The clonotype originates from an elderly woman with acute or convalescent COVID-19.

CDR3 protein: CASSSWGGQPEDTQYF. Here the CDR3 DNA reads TGTGCCAGCAGTTCATGGGGGGGTCAGCCTGAGGATACGCAGTATTTT. This rearrangement joins TRBV27 to TRBJ2-3; 7 positions match TRBD2. The V segment lost 4 bases and the J segment 6 bases; nucleotides outside the gene matches: 13. The CDR3 loop spans 16 amino acids. CDR1 and CDR2 from the germline V gene are MNHEY and SMNVEV (reference sequence).